Following are 16 T cell receptor beta chains from one sample sequenced in a study of spatial heterogeneity in lung cancer. The time point denotes: sample taken at primary tumor resection. TCRdb fed the 5' RACE reads into MiXCR, producing one record per CDR3 protein. Among 85,000 to 100,000 distinct CDR3 sequences listed, around 12% were seen once. The input for sequencing was PBMCs, taken at surgery. These receptors were collected from a male donor with early-stage non-small cell lung cancer.

This clonotype was detected only a few times. The V and J genes are TRBV7-9 and TRBJ1-2; 7 nucleotides match TRBD1. From germline, CDR1 is SEHNR and CDR2 FQNEAQ (reference sequence). This CDR3 is built from 13 residues. Trimming cost V 5 bases and J 5 bases; bases outside gene matches: 5. CDR3 region: CASSPTGVYGYTF. The CDR3 DNA reads as TGTGCCAGCAGCCCAACAGGGGTTTATGGCTACACCTTC.

This clonotype was picked up a small number of times. J is TRBJ2-6 and V is TRBV28; 10 nucleotides align to TRBD1. Germline V CDR1 and CDR2: MDHEN, SYDVKM. Trimming at V came to 1 base and at J to 0 bases, leaving 9 bases not matched to a gene. The CDR3 extends over 20 amino acids. CDR3 coding DNA: TGTGCCAGCAGTTTATTGCAACCGGGACAGGGGTTCTCTGGGGCCAACGTCCTGACTTTC. Protein sequence: CASSLLQPGQGFSGANVLTF. Together with reference TRBV28 and TRBJ2-6, the CDR3 gives the full variable domain: DVKVTQSSRYLVKRTGEKVFLECVQDMDHENMFWYRQDPGLGLRLIYFSYDVKMKEKGDIPEGYSVSREKKERFSLILESASTNQTSMYLCASSLLQPGQGFSGANVLTFGAGSRLTVL.

This rearrangement joins TRBV5-1 to TRBJ1-3; a possible D gene is TRBD1 (6 bases). V was clipped by 4 bases and J by 0 bases, with 14 bases between them. The CDR3 length is 16 residues. The germline gives CDR1 SGHRS, CDR2 YFSETQ. CDR3 in DNA: TGCGCCAGCAGCCTCGGGAACAGGGCCTCTGGAAACACCATATATTTT. Residues: CASSLGNRASGNTIYF.

There are many counts of this clonotype. The CDR3 DNA sequence: TGTGCCAGCAGTTTATACAGGGGACAGGGGGATCAGCCCCAGCATTTT. It yields the protein CASSLYRGQGDQPQHF. This chain joins TRBV28 and TRBJ1-5; 11 bases map to TRBD1. The ends lost 1 base at V and 5 bases at J; junction bases unmatched: 4. Germline loops: CDR1 MDHEN, CDR2 SYDVKM. This CDR3 is 16 amino acids long.

This clonotype occurred many times. The chain employs TRBV29-1 and TRBJ1-4; TRBD1 matches 9 bases. With V trimmed by 5 bases and J by 7 bases, 8 bases remained unmatched. CDR1 is SQVTM, CDR2 ANQGSEA, per germline. There are 14 residues in the CDR3. The CDR3 DNA reads as TGCAGCGTTCTTATGGGACAGGGAGGTGAAAAACTGTTTTTT. Its protein product is CSVLMGQGGEKLFF.

The chain employs TRBV24-1 and TRBJ2-3; TRBD1 matches 9 bases. J lost 4 bases, V lost 12 bases, and 7 bases had no gene match. The CDR3 has 13 residues. Germline CDR1 reads KGHDR; CDR2 reads SFDVKD. Here the CDR3 DNA reads TGTGCCGTCGGACAGGGGTCTTCAGATACGCAGTATTTT. It specifies CAVGQGSSDTQYF.

This clonotype turned up a few times. The chain uses TRBV27 and TRBJ2-2; 8 bases fit TRBD2. The V gene's germline CDR1 is MNHEY and CDR2 SMNVEV (reference sequence). The junction had 3 bases not matched to a gene; V was cut back by 2 bases and J by 1 base. The CDR3 has 16 residues. The CDR3 DNA reads TGTGCCAGCAGTTTAGAACTAGCGGAGAACACCGGGGAGCTGTTTTTT. Residues: CASSLELAENTGELFF.

This clonotype occurred a few times. The rearrangement uses TRBV7-2 and TRBJ2-4; 10 bases are shared with TRBD2. CDR1 is SGHTA and CDR2 is FQGNSA in the germline V gene. V was clipped by 4 bases and J by 3 bases; unmatched bases: 12. The CDR3 is made up of 18 amino acids. In nucleotides, the CDR3 is TGTGCCAGCAGCTCGGCGCCCTTACTAGCGGGAAACAAAAACATTCAGTACTTC. Translated: CASSSAPLLAGNKNIQYF. The complete variable domain, with remaining parts taken from reference TRBV7-2 and TRBJ2-4, reads GAGVSQSPSNKVTEKGKDVELRCDPISGHTALYWYRQSLGQGLEFLIYFQGNSAPDKSGLPSDRFSAERTGGSVSTLTIQRTQQEDSAVYLCASSSAPLLAGNKNIQYFGAGTRLSVL.

The CDR3 protein is CATMDPSSGANVLTF. The CDR3 nucleotides read TGTGCCACCATGGATCCTAGCTCTGGGGCCAACGTCCTGACTTTC. The chain joins TRBV24-1 to TRBJ2-6; D is ambiguous. The germline V gene encodes CDR1 KGHDR and CDR2 SFDVKD. V shed 8 bases and J shed 0 bases, with 10 bases lying between them. The CDR3 runs 15 residues.

This clonotype was seen repeatedly, ten times or more. The chain is built from TRBV27 and TRBJ2-3; 11 nucleotides line up with TRBD2. V gave up 1 base and J gave up 4 bases; unmatched junction bases: 4. Germline CDR1 and CDR2: MNHEY and SMNVEV (reference sequence). The CDR3 loop spans 16 amino acids. This chain's CDR3 is CASSLLASGRSDTQYF. In DNA, the CDR3 is TGTGCCAGCAGTTTATTAGCTAGCGGGAGGTCAGATACGCAGTATTTT.

This clonotype was picked up many times. CDR3 in DNA: TGTGCCAGCAGCTTAGAGGCGACAGGGTCTGGAAACACCATATATTTT. Its protein product is CASSLEATGSGNTIYF. The J gene is TRBJ1-3, the V gene TRBV7-2; TRBD1 agrees at 7 bases. Germline lookup yields CDR1 SGHTA and CDR2 FQGNSA. The CDR3 totals 16 residues. Trimming removed 1 base from V and 1 base from J; junction bases left unmatched: 4. Using reference TRBV7-2 and TRBJ1-3 for the parts outside the CDR3, the full variable domain is GAGVSQSPSNKVTEKGKDVELRCDPISGHTALYWYRQSLGQGLEFLIYFQGNSAPDKSGLPSDRFSAERTGGSVSTLTIQRTQQEDSAVYLCASSLEATGSGNTIYFGEGSWLTVV.

This clonotype was observed a few times. The rearrangement joins TRBV7-2 to TRBJ2-5; 8 bases line up with TRBD1. This CDR3 has 15 amino acids. The trim removed 5 bases at V and 1 base at J, leaving 6 bases unmatched. Germline V gene lookup returns CDR1 SGHTA and CDR2 FQGNSA. The CDR3 loop is CASSIFGQGQETQYF. The CDR3, as DNA: TGTGCCAGCAGCATTTTTGGACAGGGCCAAGAGACCCAGTACTTC. The full variable domain, rest sourced from reference TRBV7-2 and TRBJ2-5, is GAGVSQSPSNKVTEKGKDVELRCDPISGHTALYWYRQSLGQGLEFLIYFQGNSAPDKSGLPSDRFSAERTGGSVSTLTIQRTQQEDSAVYLCASSIFGQGQETQYFGPGTRLLVL.

This clonotype was detected only a few times. The chain has TRBV7-2 and TRBJ1-6; perhaps TRBD1 as D (5 bases). V gave up 5 bases and J gave up 8 bases, with 19 bases separating them. The germline CDR1 and CDR2 sequences are SGHTA and FQGNSA. CDR3 length equals 16 residues. For the CDR3, the DNA is TGTGCCAGCAGCCCCCCCGGACGAAAAGGGGATTCACCCCTCCACTTT. Translated, it gives CASSPPGRKGDSPLHF.

The genes are TRBV7-2 and TRBJ1-5; D is unclear. The CDR3 is made up of 14 amino acids. Germline values: CDR1 SGHTA, CDR2 FQGNSA. V was cut by 5 bases and J by 1 base, with 9 bases left in between. CDR3 in DNA: TGTGCCAGCAGCCCCCAGGCCAGCAATCAGCCCCAGCATTTT. Translation gives CASSPQASNQPQHF.

This sequence joins TRBV20-1 and TRBJ2-7, with unresolved D. Germline CDR1 DFQATT, CDR2 SNEGSKA (reference sequence). The CDR3 has 12 residues. V lost 3 bases and J 3 bases, leaving 9 bases between the germline ends. CDR3 nucleotides: TGCAGTGCTAGGACCGGATTCTACGAGCAGTACTTC. Translation: CSARTGFYEQYF.

This clonotype was seen many times. The J gene is TRBJ2-5, the V gene TRBV7-9; weak D call: TRBD2 (7 bases). The CDR3 runs 15 residues. The germline V gene encodes CDR1 SEHNR and CDR2 FQNEAQ (reference sequence). The V end was cut by 6 bases, the J end by 2 bases, with 16 bases between. CDR3 nucleotides: TGTGCCAGCAGTTCACTCAGGGGAGGGCAAGAGACCCAGTACTTC. This translates into CASSSLRGGQETQYF.